This T cell receptor (beta chain) comes out of a study of CD8 T cells in ankylosing spondylitis. This CDR3 contains 16 residues. Germline CDR1 KGHSH, CDR2 LQKENI. Trimming removed 0 bases at V and 1 base at J, with 12 bases between. Scientists made TCR beta libraries using quantitative 5'-RACE with molecular barcodes. A single record per CDR3 protein comes from TCRdb applying MiXCR to the 5' RACE reads. The data contain roughly 69,000 distinct CDR3 sequences, roughly 5% of them singletons. Study-level findings and limits: Roughly eight highly homologous variants made up a TCR beta motif that seemed to typify ankylosing spondylitis blood.

This clonotype was seen at least ten times. The antigen is unknown. The V gene is TRBV18, the J gene TRBJ1-1; D might be TRBD1 (5 bases). The sample was blood, either unsorted or a sorted T cell fraction (not recorded which). The TCR comes from a male donor with ankylosing spondylitis or in good health (not recorded which). CDR3 amino acids: CASSPPGKDKNTEAFF. As DNA, the CDR3 is TGTGCCAGCTCACCACCGGGGAAGGACAAGAACACTGAAGCTTTCTTT.